This entry features one T cell receptor (beta chain) sequence. This sample is part of a study of blood T cell repertoires in COVID-19. Overall study context: Whether acute or convalescent, the COVID-19 samples came from the United States, Italy and Spain.

Those who participated ranged in age from roughly 18 to 89 years and resided in under 25 US areas. The germline CDR1 and CDR2 sequences are MNHEY and SVGAGI. This CDR3 contains 15 residues. V shed 2 bases, J shed 5 bases, and the junction held 4 bases outside the gene matches. Original methodology: Reference gene primer amplification gave nucleated cell count estimates. Repertoires were generated with immunoSEQ multiplex PCR, while TCRdb's copy carries only in-frame clones and drops some. That table gives V, J and clone size, and the DNA gave D and trimming. Among 250,000 to 300,000 clones, around 82% were seen once, and the ten largest hold around 3.7%.

The sample was PBMCs or T cells enriched from blood (not recorded which). V gene TRBV6-5 combines with J gene TRBJ2-1, with 9 bases matching TRBD2. This TCR was sampled from a man between 50 and 59 years old who had recovered from COVID-19. The CDR3 protein is CASSYLPSGDNEQFF. CDR3 bases: TGTGCCAGCAGTTACCTCCCTAGCGGGGACAATGAGCAGTTCTTC.